Detailed here is one T cell receptor beta chain. These data originate in a study of T cell changes during pregnancy in multiple sclerosis. Produced via immunoSEQ multiplex PCR; TCRdb's table is partial and in-frame only. The table has almost 20,000 clones, approximately 86% seen once. With V trimmed by 3 bases and J by 4 bases, 6 bases remained unmatched. The CDR3 runs to 16 residues. Looked up from germline, CDR1 is SQVTM and CDR2 is ANQGSEA. The sequence came from a female donor in good health, enrolled as a control in a pregnancy study. This chain links TRBV29-1 with TRBJ2-3, with 14 bases fitting TRBD2. The specimen was CD8+ T cells from peripheral blood mononuclear cells, collected after pregnancy. DNA for the CDR3: TGCAGCGTTGACTCTGGACTAGCGGGAGGATCAGATACGCAGTATTTT. Residues: CSVDSGLAGGSDTQYF.